Sequencing of this T cell receptor (beta chain) was carried out in a study of T cell repertoires in cytomegalovirus infection. On the study more broadly: In public TCR beta signatures, there were indications of both CMV infection and matching HLA type.

This clonotype was found many times. Its antigen is still unknown. The length of the CDR3 is 13 residues. Germline V lookup: CDR1 MDHEN, CDR2 SYDVKM. Between the trimmed V and J ends, which lost 6 bases and 3 bases, there was a span of 12 bases. Via MiXCR, TCRdb re-called the reads, giving one row per CDR3 protein. The table shows some 120,000 distinct CDR3 sequences, with roughly 9.1% occurring only once. Whole-study results and caveats: Across the ex vivo response, the dominant clonotypes were HLA-C-restricted CMV-specific TCR beta clonotypes. People with CMV and the relevant HLA were identified by cumulative public TCR beta family frequency.

Sequencing was performed on PBMCs, sequenced either directly or after in vitro stimulation (not recorded which). The V and J genes are TRBV28 and TRBJ2-7; maybe TRBD1 (6 bases). This TCR was recovered from a human donor in good health (CMV status not recorded). Some clones in this sample may be carry-over from other donors' samples. CDR3 sequence reads: CASSPGVGYEQYF. CDR3 DNA sequence: TGTGCCAGCAGCCCAGGGGTAGGCTACGAGCAGTACTTC. Looking up the rest from reference TRBV28 and TRBJ2-7 gives the full variable domain: DVKVTQSSRYLVKRTGEKVFLECVQDMDHENMFWYRQDPGLGLRLIYFSYDVKMKEKGDIPEGYSVSREKKERFSLILESASTNQTSMYLCASSPGVGYEQYFGPGTRLTVT.